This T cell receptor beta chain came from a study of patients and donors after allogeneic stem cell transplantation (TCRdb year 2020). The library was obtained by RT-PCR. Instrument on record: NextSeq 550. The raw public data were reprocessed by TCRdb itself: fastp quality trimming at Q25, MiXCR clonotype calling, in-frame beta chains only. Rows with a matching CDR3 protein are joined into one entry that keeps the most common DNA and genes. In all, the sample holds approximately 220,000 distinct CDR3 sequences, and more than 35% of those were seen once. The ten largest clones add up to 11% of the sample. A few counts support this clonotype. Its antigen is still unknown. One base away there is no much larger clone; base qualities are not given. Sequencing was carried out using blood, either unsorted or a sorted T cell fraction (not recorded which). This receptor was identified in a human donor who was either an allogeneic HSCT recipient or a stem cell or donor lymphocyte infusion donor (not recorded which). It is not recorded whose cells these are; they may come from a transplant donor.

The DNA sequence is TGTGCCAGCAGCCAAGCCGCGGGCACTGAAGCTTTCTTT. This gives the protein CASSQAAGTEAFF. Rearrangement joined TRBV4-2 to TRBJ1-1, with no reliable assignment of the D segment. There are 13 amino acids in the CDR3, from cysteine to phenylalanine inclusive. This entry keeps only the CDR3 DNA: 39 bases, framed from base 1. V gives up 1 base and J gives up 4 bases, and the segment between their germline ends measures 7 bases. Taken from the germline V gene, the CDR1 and CDR2 loops are LGHNA and YNFKEQ.